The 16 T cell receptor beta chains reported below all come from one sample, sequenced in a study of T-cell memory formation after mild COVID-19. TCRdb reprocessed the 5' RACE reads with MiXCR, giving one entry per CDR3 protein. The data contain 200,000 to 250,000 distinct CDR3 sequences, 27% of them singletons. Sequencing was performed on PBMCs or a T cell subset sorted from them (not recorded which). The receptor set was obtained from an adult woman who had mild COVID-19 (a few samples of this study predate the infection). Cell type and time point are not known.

The CDR3 sequence: CSARGQGPNTEAFF. CDR3 coding DNA: TGCAGTGCTAGAGGGCAGGGGCCAAACACTGAAGCTTTCTTT. V usage is TRBV20-1 and J usage is TRBJ1-1; perhaps TRBD1 as D (6 bases). Germline lookup yields CDR1 DFQATT and CDR2 SNEGSKA (reference sequence). V was shortened by 1 base and J by 2 bases, with 11 bases between the two germline ends. CDR3 size: 14 residues.

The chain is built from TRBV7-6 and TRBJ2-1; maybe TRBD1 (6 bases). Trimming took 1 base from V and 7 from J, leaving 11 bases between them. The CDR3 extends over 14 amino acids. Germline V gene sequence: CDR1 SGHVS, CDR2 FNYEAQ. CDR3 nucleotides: TGTGCCAGCAGCTTAGGGGACATTACTAATGAGCAGTTCTTC. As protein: CASSLGDITNEQFF.

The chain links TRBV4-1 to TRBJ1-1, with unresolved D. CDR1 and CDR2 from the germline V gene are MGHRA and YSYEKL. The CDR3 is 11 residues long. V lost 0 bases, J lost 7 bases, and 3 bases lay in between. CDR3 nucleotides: TGCGCCAGCAGCCAAGATGTTGAAGCTTTCTTT. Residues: CASSQDVEAFF.

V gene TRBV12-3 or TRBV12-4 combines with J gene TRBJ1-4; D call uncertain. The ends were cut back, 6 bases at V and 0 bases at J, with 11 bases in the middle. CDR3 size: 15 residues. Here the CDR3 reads CASSFGLATNEKLFF. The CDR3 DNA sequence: TGTGCCAGCAGCTTCGGGCTTGCAACTAATGAAAAACTGTTTTTT.

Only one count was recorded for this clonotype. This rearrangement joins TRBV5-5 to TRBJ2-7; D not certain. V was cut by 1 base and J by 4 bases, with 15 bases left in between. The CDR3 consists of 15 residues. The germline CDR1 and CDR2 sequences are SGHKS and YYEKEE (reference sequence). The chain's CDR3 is CASSLSWGNAYEQYF. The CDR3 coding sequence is TGTGCCAGCAGCTTGAGTTGGGGTAACGCATACGAGCAGTACTTC.

For the CDR3, the DNA is TGTGCCAGCAGTGACCCACAGCGGATCCAAGAGACCCAGTACTTC. Its translation: CASSDPQRIQETQYF. This sequence joins TRBV25-1 and TRBJ2-5, with a tentative D call TRBD2 (5 bases). Germline lookup yields CDR1 MGHDK and CDR2 SYGVNS. The germline V and J ends were trimmed by 3 bases and 1 base, with 12 bases remaining between them. The CDR3 runs 15 residues.

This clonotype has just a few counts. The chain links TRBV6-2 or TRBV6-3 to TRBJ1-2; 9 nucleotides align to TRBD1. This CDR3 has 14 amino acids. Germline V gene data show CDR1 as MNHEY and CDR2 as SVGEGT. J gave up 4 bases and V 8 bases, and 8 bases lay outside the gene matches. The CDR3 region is CASRGQGRTYGYTF. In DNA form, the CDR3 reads TGTGCCAGCCGAGGACAGGGGCGCACCTATGGCTACACCTTC.

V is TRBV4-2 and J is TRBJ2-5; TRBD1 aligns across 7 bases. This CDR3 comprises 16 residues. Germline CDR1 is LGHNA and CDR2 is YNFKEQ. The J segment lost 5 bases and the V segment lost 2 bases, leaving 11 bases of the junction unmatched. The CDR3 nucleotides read TGTGCCAGCAGCCAACGCCCTGACAGGGCCAGGGAGACCCAGTACTTC. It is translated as CASSQRPDRARETQYF.

The CDR3 DNA sequence: TGTGCCAGCAGCCCATTAGCGGGGGGCGGGGCAGATACGCAGTATTTT. Its translation: CASSPLAGGGADTQYF. This chain joins TRBV7-8 and TRBJ2-3; 10 bases match TRBD2. The CDR3 spans 16 residues. CDR1 is SGHVS, CDR2 FQNEAQ, per germline. Germline trimming cut 5 bases from V and 4 bases from J; bases unmatched to any gene: 9. Together with reference TRBV7-8 and TRBJ2-3, the CDR3 gives the full variable domain: GAGVSQSPRYKVAKRGQDVALRCDPISGHVSLFWYQQALGQGPEFLTYFQNEAQLDKSGLPSDRFFAERPEGSVSTLKIQRTQQEDSAVYLCASSPLAGGGADTQYFGPGTRLTVL.

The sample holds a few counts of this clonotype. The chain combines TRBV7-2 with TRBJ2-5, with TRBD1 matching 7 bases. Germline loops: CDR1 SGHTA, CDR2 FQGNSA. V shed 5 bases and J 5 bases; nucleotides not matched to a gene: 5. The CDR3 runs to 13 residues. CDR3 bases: TGTGCCAGCAGCAGGGGGCGGAAGGAGACCCAGTACTTC. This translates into CASSRGRKETQYF.

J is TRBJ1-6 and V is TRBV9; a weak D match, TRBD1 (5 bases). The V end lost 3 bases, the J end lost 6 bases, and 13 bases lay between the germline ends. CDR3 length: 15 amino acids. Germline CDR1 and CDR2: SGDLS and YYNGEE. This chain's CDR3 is CASSAIGQPNSPLHF. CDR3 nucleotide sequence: TGTGCCAGCAGCGCTATAGGACAACCTAATTCACCCCTCCACTTT.

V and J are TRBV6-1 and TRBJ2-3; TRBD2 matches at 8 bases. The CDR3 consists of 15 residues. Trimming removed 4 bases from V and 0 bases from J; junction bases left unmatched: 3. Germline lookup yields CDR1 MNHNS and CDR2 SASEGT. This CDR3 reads CASSGSSGSTDTQYF. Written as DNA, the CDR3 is TGTGCCAGCAGTGGATCTAGCGGGAGCACAGATACGCAGTATTTT.

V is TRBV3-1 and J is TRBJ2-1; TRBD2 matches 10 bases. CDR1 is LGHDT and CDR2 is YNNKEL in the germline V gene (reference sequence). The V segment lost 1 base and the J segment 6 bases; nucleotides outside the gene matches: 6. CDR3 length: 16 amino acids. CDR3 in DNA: TGTGCCAGCAGCCAAGGAGAGCGGGGGGGCCCCAATGAGCAGTTCTTC. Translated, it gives CASSQGERGGPNEQFF.

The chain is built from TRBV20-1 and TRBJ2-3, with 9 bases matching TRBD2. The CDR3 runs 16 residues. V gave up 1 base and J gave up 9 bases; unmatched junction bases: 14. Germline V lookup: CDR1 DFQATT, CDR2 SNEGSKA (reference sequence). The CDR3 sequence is CSARVTARGGFLTQYF. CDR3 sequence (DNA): TGCAGTGCTAGAGTGACGGCGCGGGGGGGCTTTCTAACGCAGTATTTT.

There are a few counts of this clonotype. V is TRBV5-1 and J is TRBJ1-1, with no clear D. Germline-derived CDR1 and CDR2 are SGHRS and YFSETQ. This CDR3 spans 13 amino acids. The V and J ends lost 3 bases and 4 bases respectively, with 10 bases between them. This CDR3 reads CASSWSWGTEAFF. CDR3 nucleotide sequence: TGCGCCAGCAGCTGGTCCTGGGGCACTGAAGCTTTCTTT.

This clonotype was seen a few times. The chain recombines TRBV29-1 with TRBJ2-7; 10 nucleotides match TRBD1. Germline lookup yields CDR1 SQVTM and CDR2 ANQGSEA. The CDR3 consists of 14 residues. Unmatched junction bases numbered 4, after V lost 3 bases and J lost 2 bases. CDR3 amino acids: CSVEEGQGTYEQYF. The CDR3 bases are TGCAGCGTTGAGGAGGGACAGGGGACCTACGAGCAGTACTTC.